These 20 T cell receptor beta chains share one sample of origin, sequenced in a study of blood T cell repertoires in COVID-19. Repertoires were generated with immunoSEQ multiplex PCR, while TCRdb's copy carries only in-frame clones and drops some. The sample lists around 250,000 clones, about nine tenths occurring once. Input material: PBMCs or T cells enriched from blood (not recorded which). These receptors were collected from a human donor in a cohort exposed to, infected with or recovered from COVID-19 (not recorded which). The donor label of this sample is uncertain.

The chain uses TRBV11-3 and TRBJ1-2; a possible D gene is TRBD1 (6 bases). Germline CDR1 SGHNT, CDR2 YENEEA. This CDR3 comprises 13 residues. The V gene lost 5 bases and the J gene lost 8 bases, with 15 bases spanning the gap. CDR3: CASSHRTGFGYTF. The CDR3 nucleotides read TGTGCCAGCAGCCACCGCACAGGGTTCGGCTACACCTTC.

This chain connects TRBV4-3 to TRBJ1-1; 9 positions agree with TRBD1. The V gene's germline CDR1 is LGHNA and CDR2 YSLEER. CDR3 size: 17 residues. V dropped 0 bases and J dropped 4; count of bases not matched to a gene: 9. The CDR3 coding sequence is TGCGCCAGCAGCCAAGACCCCGTGGGACAGGGTATCACTGAAGCTTTCTTT. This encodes CASSQDPVGQGITEAFF.

The CDR3 DNA is TGTGCCTGGAGTGTAGCGGATAAGTACGACTACGAGCAGTACTTC. Protein: CAWSVADKYDYEQYF. The V call is TRBV30, the J call TRBJ2-7; D is possibly TRBD2 (5 bases). V was pared by 0 bases and J by 3 bases, with 15 bases between. CDR3 size: 15 residues. Per the germline V gene, CDR1 is GTSNPN and CDR2 is SVGIG (reference sequence).

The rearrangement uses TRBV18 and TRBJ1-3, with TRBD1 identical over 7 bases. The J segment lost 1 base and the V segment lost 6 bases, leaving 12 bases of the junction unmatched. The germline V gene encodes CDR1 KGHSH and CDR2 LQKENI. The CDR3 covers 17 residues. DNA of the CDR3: TGTGCCAGCTCTCCGCAGGGACAGCCGGGGTCTGGAAACACCATATATTTT. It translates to CASSPQGQPGSGNTIYF.

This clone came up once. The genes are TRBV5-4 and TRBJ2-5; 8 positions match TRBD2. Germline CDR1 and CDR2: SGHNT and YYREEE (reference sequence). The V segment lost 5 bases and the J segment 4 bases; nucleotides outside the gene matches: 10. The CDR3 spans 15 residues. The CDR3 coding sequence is TGTGCCAGCAGTTTTCGGGGGCTAGCGGGAGAGACCCAGTACTTC. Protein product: CASSFRGLAGETQYF. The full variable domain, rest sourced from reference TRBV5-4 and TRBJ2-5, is ETGVTQSPTHLIKTRGQQVTLRCSSQSGHNTVSWYQQALGQGPQFIFQYYREEENGRGNFPPRFSGLQFPNYSSELNVNALELDDSALYLCASSFRGLAGETQYFGPGTRLLVL.

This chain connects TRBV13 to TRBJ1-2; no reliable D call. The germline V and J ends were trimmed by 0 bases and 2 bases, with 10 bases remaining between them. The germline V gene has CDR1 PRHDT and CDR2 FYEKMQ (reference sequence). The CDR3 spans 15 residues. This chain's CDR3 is CASSLGPHINYGYTF. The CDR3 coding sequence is TGTGCCAGCAGCTTAGGCCCTCACATAAACTATGGCTACACCTTC.

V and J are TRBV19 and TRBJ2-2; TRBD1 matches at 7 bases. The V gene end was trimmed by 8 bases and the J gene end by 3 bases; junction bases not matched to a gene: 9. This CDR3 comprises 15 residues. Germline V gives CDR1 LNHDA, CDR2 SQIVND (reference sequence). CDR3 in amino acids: CASRAWQGDTGELFF. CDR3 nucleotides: TGTGCCAGTCGGGCGTGGCAGGGGGACACCGGGGAGCTGTTTTTT.

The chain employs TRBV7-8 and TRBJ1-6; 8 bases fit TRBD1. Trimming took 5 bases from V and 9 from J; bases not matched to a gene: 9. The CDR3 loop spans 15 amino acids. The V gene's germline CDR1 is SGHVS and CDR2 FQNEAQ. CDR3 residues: CASSPWTGLSSPLHF. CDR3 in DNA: TGTGCCAGCAGCCCCTGGACAGGGCTAAGTTCACCCCTCCACTTT.

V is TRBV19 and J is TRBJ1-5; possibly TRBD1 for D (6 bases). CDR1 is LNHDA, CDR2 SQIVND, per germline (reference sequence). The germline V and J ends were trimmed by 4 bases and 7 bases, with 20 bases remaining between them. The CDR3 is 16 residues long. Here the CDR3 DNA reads TGTGCCAGTAGTAGAATTGGCGCAGGGGTTGGCCAGCCCCAGCATTTT. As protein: CASSRIGAGVGQPQHF.

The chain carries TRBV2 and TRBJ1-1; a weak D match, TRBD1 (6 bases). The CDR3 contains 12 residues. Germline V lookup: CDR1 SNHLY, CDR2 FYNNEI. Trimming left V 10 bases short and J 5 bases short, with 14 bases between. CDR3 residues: CATRGATTEAFF. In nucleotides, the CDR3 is TGTGCCACCCGGGGGGCTACGACTGAAGCTTTCTTT.

The CDR3 loop reads CATSDSHRGETQYF. The DNA for the CDR3 is TGTGCCACCAGTGATTCCCACAGGGGGGAGACCCAGTACTTC. The rearrangement uses TRBV24-1 and TRBJ2-5; TRBD1 aligns across 8 bases. CDR1 KGHDR and CDR2 SFDVKD come from the germline V gene. V gave up 2 bases and J gave up 5 bases; unmatched junction bases: 3. The CDR3 has 14 residues.

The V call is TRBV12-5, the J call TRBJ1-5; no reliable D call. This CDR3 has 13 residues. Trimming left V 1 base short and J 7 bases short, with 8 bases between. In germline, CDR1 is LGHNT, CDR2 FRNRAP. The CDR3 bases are TGTGCTAGTGGTTTGGGATCGAGGCAGCCCCAGCATTTT. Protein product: CASGLGSRQPQHF.

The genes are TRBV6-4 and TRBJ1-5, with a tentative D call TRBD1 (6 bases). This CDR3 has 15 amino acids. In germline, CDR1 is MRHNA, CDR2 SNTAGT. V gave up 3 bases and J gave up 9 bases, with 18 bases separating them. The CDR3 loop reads CASSESGQTSRPQHF. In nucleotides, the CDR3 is TGTGCCAGCAGTGAATCCGGACAGACTTCACGGCCCCAGCATTTT.

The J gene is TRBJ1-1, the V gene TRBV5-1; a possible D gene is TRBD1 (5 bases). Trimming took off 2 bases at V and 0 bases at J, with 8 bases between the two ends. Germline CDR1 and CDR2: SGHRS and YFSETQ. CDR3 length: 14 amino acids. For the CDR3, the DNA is TGCGCCAGCAGCTTCAGGGCCATGAACACTGAAGCTTTCTTT. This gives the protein CASSFRAMNTEAFF.

CDR3 sequence (DNA): TGTGCCAGCAGCGCCCCCGGACTCGGGTCCGGGGAGCTGTTTTTT. Amino acids: CASSAPGLGSGELFF. The gene calls are TRBV9 and TRBJ2-2, with a weak D call TRBD2 (5 bases). The length of the CDR3 is 15 residues. In germline, CDR1 is SGDLS, CDR2 YYNGEE. V dropped 3 bases and J dropped 6 bases, with 15 bases sitting between them. The whole variable domain, filled in from reference TRBV9 and TRBJ2-2, reads DSGVTQTPKHLITATGQRVTLRCSPRSGDLSVYWYQQSLDQGLQFLIQYYNGEERAKGNILERFSAQQFPDLHSELNLSSLELGDSALYFCASSAPGLGSGELFFGEGSRLTVL.

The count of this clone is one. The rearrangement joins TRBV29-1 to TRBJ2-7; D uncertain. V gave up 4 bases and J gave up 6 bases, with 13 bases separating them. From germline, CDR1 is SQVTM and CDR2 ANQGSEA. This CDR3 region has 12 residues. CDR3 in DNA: TGCAGCGTTGCCGGCATCTCGGGCGAGCAGTACTTC. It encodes CSVAGISGEQYF.

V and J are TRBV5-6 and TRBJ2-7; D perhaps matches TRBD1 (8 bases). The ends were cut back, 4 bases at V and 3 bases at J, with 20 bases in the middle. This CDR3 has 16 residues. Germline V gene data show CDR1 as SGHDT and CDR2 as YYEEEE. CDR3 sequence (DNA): TGTGCCAGCAGCACCCGGACAGGGAGGGCATACTACGAGCAGTACTTC. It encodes CASSTRTGRAYYEQYF.

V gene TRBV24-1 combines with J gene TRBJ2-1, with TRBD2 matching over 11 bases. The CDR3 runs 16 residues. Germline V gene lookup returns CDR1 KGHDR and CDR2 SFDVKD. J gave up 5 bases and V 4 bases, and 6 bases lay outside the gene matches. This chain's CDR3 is CATSDPTSGGNNEQFF. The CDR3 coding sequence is TGTGCCACCAGTGACCCCACTAGCGGGGGAAACAATGAGCAGTTCTTC.

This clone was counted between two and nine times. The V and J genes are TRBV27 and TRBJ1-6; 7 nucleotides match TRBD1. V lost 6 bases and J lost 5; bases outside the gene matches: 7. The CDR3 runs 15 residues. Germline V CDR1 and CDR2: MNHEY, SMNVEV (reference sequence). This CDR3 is CASRGDRANNSPLHF. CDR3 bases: TGTGCCAGCAGGGGCGACAGGGCCAATAATTCACCCCTCCACTTT.

The DNA of the CDR3 is TGTGCCAGCAGCTTGAGGGCTAGCGGGGGTGCCGGGGAGCTGTTTTTT. Translated, it gives CASSLRASGGAGELFF. The chain combines TRBV5-4 with TRBJ2-2; 10 positions match TRBD2. Germline V CDR1 and CDR2: SGHNT, YYREEE (reference sequence). The ends lost 1 base at V and 6 bases at J; junction bases unmatched: 6. There are 16 residues in the CDR3.